This T cell receptor beta chain was retrieved from a study of human T cells and chemical hapten exposure. This clonotype showed up just a few times. This CDR3 spans 20 amino acids. Germline trimming cut 5 bases from V and 0 bases from J; bases unmatched to any gene: 18. The time point here: healthy volunteer bleed at 6 weeks. Unseparated into fractions, whole blood served as the source from which total RNA was extracted. Per the authors' pipeline: Ranging from roughly 23,224 to 750,000, TCR counts per sample had a median value of around 92,000. One entry per CDR3 protein results from TCRdb running MiXCR on the RACE reads. The V and J calls and clone size are TCRdb's, not the authors'. The data show approximately 81,000 distinct CDR3 sequences, with roughly 8.6% seen just once and approximately 1.5% held by the top ten.

Material: whole blood. V gene TRBV12-3 or TRBV12-4 combines with J gene TRBJ2-1, with 8 bases identical to TRBD1. The clonotype was recovered from a male donor in good health. Some clones in this sample may be carry-over from other donors' samples. The CDR3 DNA reads as TGTGCCAGCAGTCCAATAGGAGGACAGGGAGTCGAGAGCTCCTACAATGAGCAGTTCTTC. Translated: CASSPIGGQGVESSYNEQFF.